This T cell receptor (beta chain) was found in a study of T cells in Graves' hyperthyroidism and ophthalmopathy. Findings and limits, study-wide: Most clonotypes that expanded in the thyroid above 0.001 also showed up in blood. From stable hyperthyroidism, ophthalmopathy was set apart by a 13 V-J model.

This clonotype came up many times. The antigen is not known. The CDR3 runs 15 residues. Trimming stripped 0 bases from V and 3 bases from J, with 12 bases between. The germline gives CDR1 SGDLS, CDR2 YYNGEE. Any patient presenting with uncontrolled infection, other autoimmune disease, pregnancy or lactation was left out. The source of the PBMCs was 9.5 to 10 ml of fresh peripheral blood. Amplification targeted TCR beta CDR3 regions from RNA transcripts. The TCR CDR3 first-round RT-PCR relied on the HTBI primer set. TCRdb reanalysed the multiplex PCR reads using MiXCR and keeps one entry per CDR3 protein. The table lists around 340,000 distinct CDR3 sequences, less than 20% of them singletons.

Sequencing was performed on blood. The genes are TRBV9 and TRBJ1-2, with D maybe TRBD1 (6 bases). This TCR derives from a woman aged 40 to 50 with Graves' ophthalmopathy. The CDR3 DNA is TGTGCCAGCAGCGTAGGGGGGGACATATACTATGGCTACACCTTC. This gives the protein CASSVGGDIYYGYTF.